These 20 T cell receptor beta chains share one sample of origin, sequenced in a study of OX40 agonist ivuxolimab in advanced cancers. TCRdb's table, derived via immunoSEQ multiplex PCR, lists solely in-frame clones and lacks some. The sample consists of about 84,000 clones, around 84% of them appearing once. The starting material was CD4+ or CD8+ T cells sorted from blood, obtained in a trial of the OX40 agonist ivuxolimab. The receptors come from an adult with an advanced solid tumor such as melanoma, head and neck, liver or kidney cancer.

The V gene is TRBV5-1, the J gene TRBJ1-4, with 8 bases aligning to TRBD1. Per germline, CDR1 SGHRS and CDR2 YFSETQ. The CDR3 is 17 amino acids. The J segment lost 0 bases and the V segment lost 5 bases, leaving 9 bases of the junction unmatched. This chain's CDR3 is CASRTGQDRATNEKLFF. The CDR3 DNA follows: TGCGCCAGCAGGACGGGACAGGATCGAGCAACTAATGAAAAACTGTTTTTT.

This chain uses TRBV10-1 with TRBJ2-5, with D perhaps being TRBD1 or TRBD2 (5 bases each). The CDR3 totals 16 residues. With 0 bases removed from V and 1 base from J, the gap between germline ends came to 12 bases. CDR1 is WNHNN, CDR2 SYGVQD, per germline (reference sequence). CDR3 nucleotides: TGCGCCAGCAGTGAGTCGAGGGTAGGGGCCCAAGAGACCCAGTACTTC. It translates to CASSESRVGAQETQYF.

This CDR3 reads CASSKRKVWQPQHF. Here the CDR3 DNA reads TGTGCCAGCAGCAAGAGGAAGGTGTGGCAGCCCCAGCATTTT. This sequence joins TRBV21-1 and TRBJ1-5. TRBV21-1 is termed a pseudogene. This CDR3 has 14 residues.

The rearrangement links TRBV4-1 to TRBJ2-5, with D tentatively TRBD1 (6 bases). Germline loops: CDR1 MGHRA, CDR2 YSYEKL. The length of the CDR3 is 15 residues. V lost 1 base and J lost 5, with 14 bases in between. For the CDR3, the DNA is TGCGCCAGCAGCCAAGGGCCAGGGGCGAGGGAGACCCAGTACTTC. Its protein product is CASSQGPGARETQYF.

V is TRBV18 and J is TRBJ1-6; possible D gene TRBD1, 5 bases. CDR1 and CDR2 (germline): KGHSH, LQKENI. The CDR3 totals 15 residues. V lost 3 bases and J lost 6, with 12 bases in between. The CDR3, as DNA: TGTGCCAGCTCACCTCGACAGACCTCTAATTCACCCCTCCACTTT. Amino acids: CASSPRQTSNSPLHF.

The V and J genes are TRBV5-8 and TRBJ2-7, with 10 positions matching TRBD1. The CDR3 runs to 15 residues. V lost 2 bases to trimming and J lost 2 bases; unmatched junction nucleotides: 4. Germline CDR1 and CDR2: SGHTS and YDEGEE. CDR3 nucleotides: TGTGCCAGCAGCTTCTCCGGGACAGGGGCCTACGAGCAGTACGTC. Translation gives CASSFSGTGAYEQYV.

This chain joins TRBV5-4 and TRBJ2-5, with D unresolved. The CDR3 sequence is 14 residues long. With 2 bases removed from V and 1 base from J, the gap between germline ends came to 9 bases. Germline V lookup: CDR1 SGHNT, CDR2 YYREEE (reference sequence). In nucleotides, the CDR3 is TGTGCCAGCAGCTTATCTGGGGTCCAAGAGACCCAGTACTTC. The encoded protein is CASSLSGVQETQYF.

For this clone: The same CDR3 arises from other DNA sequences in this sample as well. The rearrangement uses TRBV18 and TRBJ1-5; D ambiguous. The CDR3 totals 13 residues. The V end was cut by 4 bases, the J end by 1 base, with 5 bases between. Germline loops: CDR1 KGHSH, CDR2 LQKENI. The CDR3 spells CASSLGSNQPQHF. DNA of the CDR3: TGTGCCAGCTCACTCGGAAGCAATCAGCCCCAGCATTTT.

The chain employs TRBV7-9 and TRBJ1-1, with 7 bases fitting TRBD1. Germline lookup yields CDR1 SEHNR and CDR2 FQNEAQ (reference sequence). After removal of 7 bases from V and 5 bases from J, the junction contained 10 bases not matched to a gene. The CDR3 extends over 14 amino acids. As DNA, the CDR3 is TGTGCCAGCATCCTAACAGGGGTTTTTACTGAAGCTTTCTTT. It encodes CASILTGVFTEAFF.

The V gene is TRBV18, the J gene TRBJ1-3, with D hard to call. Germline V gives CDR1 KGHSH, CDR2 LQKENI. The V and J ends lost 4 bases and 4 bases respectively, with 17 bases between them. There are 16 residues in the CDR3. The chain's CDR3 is CASSLDLRETGNTIYF. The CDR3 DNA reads TGTGCCAGCTCACTAGATCTGAGGGAAACAGGAAACACCATATATTTT.

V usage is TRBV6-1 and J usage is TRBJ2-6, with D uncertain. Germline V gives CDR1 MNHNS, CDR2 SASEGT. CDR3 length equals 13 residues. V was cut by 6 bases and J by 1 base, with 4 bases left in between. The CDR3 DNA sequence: TGTGCCAGCAGGGAGTCTGGGGCCAACGTCCTGACTTTC. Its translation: CASRESGANVLTF.

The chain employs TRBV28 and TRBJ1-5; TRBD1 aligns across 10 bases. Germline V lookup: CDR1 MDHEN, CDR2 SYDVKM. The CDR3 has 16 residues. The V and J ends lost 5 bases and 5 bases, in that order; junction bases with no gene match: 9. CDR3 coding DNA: TGTGCCAGCAGTCCTAATGTGGGGACAGGGGATCAGCCCCAGCATTTT. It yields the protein CASSPNVGTGDQPQHF. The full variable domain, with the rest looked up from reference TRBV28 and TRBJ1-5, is DVKVTQSSRYLVKRTGEKVFLECVQDMDHENMFWYRQDPGLGLRLIYFSYDVKMKEKGDIPEGYSVSREKKERFSLILESASTNQTSMYLCASSPNVGTGDQPQHFGDGTRLSIL.

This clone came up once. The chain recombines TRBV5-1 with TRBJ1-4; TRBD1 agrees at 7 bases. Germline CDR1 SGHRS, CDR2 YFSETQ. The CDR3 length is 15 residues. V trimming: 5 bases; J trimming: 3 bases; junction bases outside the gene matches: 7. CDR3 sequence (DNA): TGCGCCAGCAGGGTAGGGACAGAGCCTAATGAAAAACTGTTTTTT. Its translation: CASRVGTEPNEKLFF.

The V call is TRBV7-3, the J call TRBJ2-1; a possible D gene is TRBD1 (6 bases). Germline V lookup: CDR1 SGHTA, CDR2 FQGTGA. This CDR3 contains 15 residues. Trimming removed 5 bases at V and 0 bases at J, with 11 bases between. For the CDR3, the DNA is TGTGCCAGCAGCAACGACAGGAGCTCCTACAATGAGCAGTTCTTC. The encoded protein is CASSNDRSSYNEQFF.

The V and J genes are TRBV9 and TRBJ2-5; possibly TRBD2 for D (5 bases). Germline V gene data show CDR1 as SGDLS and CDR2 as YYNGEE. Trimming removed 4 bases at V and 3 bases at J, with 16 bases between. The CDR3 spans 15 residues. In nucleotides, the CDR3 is TGTGCCAGCAGCCTAGGGTCCGGGGTCGAAGAGACCCAGTACTTC. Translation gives CASSLGSGVEETQYF.

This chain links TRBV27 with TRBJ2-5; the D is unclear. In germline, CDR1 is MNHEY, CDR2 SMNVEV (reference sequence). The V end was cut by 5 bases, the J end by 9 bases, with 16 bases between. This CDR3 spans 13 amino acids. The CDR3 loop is CASSIDLGSAQYF. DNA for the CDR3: TGTGCCAGCAGTATCGACTTGGGTTCTGCCCAGTACTTC.

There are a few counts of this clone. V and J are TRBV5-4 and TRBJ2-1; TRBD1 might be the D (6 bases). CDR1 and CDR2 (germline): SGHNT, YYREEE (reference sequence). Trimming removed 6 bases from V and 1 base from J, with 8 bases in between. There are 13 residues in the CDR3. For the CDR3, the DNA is TGTGCCAGCACCGACAGGTCCTACAATGAGCAGTTCTTC. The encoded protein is CASTDRSYNEQFF.

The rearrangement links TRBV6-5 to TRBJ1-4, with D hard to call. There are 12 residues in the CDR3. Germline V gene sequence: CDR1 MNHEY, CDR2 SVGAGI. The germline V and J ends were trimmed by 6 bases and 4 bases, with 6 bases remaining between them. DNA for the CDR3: TGTGCCAGCAGATCTTATAATGAAAAACTGTTTTTT. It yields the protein CASRSYNEKLFF.

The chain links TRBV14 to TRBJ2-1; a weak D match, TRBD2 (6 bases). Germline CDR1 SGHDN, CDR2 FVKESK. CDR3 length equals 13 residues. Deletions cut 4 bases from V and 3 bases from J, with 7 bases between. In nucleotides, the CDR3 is TGTGCCAGCAGCCCGGGACTCTACAATGAGCAGTTCTTC. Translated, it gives CASSPGLYNEQFF.

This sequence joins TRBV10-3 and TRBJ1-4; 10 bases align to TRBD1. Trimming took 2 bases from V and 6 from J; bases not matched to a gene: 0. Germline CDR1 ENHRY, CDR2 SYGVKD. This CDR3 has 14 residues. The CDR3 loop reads CAISEDRGHEKLFF. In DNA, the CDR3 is TGTGCCATCAGTGAGGACAGGGGGCATGAAAAACTGTTTTTT.